One sample yielded the 28 T cell receptor beta chains listed below, sequenced in a study of blood T cell repertoires in COVID-19. The repertoire was sequenced with immunoSEQ multiplex PCR; TCRdb's copy has only in-frame clones and lacks some. The data contain some 200,000 clones, more than 75% of them singletons. Sequencing was performed on peripheral blood. All receptors come from a human donor in a cohort sampled during active COVID-19.

The V call is TRBV25-1, the J call TRBJ2-5; 8 bases map to TRBD2. Germline CDR1 reads MGHDK; CDR2 reads SYGVNS. V trimming: 0 bases; J trimming: 5 bases; junction bases outside the gene matches: 8. The CDR3 is 16 amino acids. This chain's CDR3 is CASSEYRGGPGETQYF. The CDR3 DNA reads as TGTGCCAGCAGTGAATATCGGGGGGGGCCCGGGGAGACCCAGTACTTC.

J is TRBJ1-1 and V is TRBV28; no clear D gene. Deletions cut 7 bases from V and 0 bases from J, with 6 bases between. This CDR3 comprises 12 residues. CDR1 and CDR2 from the germline V gene are MDHEN and SYDVKM. The CDR3 DNA sequence: TGTGCCAGCACAGATCTGAACACTGAAGCTTTCTTT. Its translation is CASTDLNTEAFF.

The V call is TRBV30, the J call TRBJ1-6; 7 nucleotides align to TRBD1. Germline V gene sequence: CDR1 GTSNPN, CDR2 SVGIG (reference sequence). The CDR3 is made up of 14 amino acids. Germline trimming cut 4 bases from V and 9 bases from J; bases unmatched to any gene: 9. This CDR3 is CAWTATGLASPLHF. In DNA, the CDR3 is TGTGCCTGGACCGCGACAGGGTTGGCTTCACCCCTCCACTTT.

The count of this clone is one. This sequence joins TRBV9 and TRBJ2-1, with TRBD2 matching over 7 bases. The CDR3 is 17 residues long. The V gene end was trimmed by 7 bases and the J gene end by 0 bases; junction bases not matched to a gene: 13. From germline, CDR1 is SGDLS and CDR2 YYNGEE. The CDR3 region is CASEPRGSGFSYNEQFF. In nucleotides, the CDR3 is TGTGCCAGCGAACCCCGGGGTAGCGGGTTCTCCTACAATGAGCAGTTCTTC.

This chain joins TRBV19 and TRBJ1-5; D remains ambiguous. Germline assignment: CDR1 LNHDA and CDR2 SQIVND (reference sequence). Between the trimmed V and J ends, which lost 3 bases and 6 bases, there was a span of 12 bases. This CDR3 has 14 residues. The CDR3 coding sequence is TGTGCCAGTAGTATCCGAGCGGGAACTCAGCCCCAGCATTTT. It yields the protein CASSIRAGTQPQHF.

The genes are TRBV5-1 and TRBJ2-7, with TRBD1 identical over 7 bases. In germline, CDR1 is SGHRS, CDR2 YFSETQ. V gave up 4 bases and J gave up 0 bases; unmatched junction bases: 4. The CDR3 runs to 14 residues. The CDR3 loop reads CASSEDRPSYEQYF. The CDR3 nucleotides are TGCGCCAGCAGCGAGGACAGGCCCTCCTACGAGCAGTACTTC.

The gene calls are TRBV7-8 and TRBJ2-1; D may be TRBD1 (5 bases). The CDR3 totals 16 residues. Germline V gene sequence: CDR1 SGHVS, CDR2 FQNEAQ. V dropped 3 bases and J dropped 2 bases, with 14 bases sitting between them. This CDR3 reads CASSLGRRFPYNEQFF. The CDR3 nucleotides read TGTGCCAGCAGCTTGGGGCGACGCTTTCCCTACAATGAGCAGTTCTTC.

This clone was seen a handful of times. The rearrangement links TRBV9 to TRBJ2-1; a weak D match, TRBD1 (6 bases). The CDR3 has 15 residues. The ends were cut back, 4 bases at V and 6 bases at J, with 17 bases in the middle. Germline loops: CDR1 SGDLS, CDR2 YYNGEE. The CDR3 reads CASSPTDRSLNEQFF. CDR3 DNA sequence: TGTGCCAGCAGCCCGACTGACAGGTCGCTCAATGAGCAGTTCTTC.

The chain has TRBV5-4 and TRBJ1-6; no reliable D call. CDR1 is SGHNT and CDR2 is YYREEE in the germline V gene (reference sequence). The CDR3 contains 12 residues. The V end lost 0 bases, the J end lost 10 bases, and 5 bases lay between the germline ends. The CDR3 coding sequence is TGTGCCAGCAGCTTGGACGCGTCACCCCTCCACTTT. This translates into CASSLDASPLHF.

The genes are TRBV4-3 and TRBJ2-3, with D uncertain. The CDR3 spans 18 residues. The V gene's germline CDR1 is LGHNA and CDR2 YSLEER. Trimming stripped 0 bases from V and 4 bases from J, with 20 bases between. DNA for the CDR3: TGCGCCAGCAGCCAAGAGCCGTATTGGAGCGTAAAACCAGATACGCAGTATTTT. Its translation is CASSQEPYWSVKPDTQYF.

V gene TRBV19 combines with J gene TRBJ1-2, with TRBD1 matching over 7 bases. Germline V gives CDR1 LNHDA, CDR2 SQIVND (reference sequence). J gave up 3 bases and V 5 bases, and 6 bases lay outside the gene matches. This CDR3 comprises 14 residues. The CDR3 coding sequence is TGTGCCAGTAGTGTCGGGACAGACCACTATGGCTACACCTTC. Protein: CASSVGTDHYGYTF.

The chain joins TRBV12-3 or TRBV12-4 to TRBJ2-7, with TRBD1 matching over 8 bases. This CDR3 is built from 12 residues. V lost 8 bases and J lost 3; bases outside the gene matches: 3. CDR3 nucleotide sequence: TGTGCCAGCTCTGACAGGGGCTACGAGCAGTACTTC. This sequence encodes CASSDRGYEQYF.

J is TRBJ1-6 and V is TRBV6-5, with 7 bases matching TRBD1. V lost 10 bases to trimming and J lost 9 bases; unmatched junction nucleotides: 9. Germline CDR1 is MNHEY and CDR2 is SVGAGI. The CDR3 extends over 13 amino acids. For the CDR3, the DNA is TGTGCCATCTCCGGACAGGCCGGTTCACCCCTCCACTTT. It codes for CAISGQAGSPLHF.

The chain is built from TRBV6-2 or TRBV6-3 and TRBJ1-2; maybe TRBD1 (6 bases). Germline CDR1 MNHEY, CDR2 SVGEGT. Trimming took off 6 bases at V and 2 bases at J, with 13 bases between the two ends. This CDR3 has 14 amino acids. The CDR3 bases are TGTGCCAGCAGCTCGACCCAGGGGAACTATGGCTACACCTTC. Translation gives CASSSTQGNYGYTF.

V and J are TRBV3-1 (or the pseudogene TRBV3-2) and TRBJ1-2, with no clear D. The V gene's germline CDR1 is LGHDT and CDR2 YNNKEL (reference sequence). The CDR3 has 12 amino acids. Trimming shortened V by 1 base and J by 7 bases, and 7 bases separated the two germline ends. DNA for the CDR3: TGTGCCAGCAGCCAAGTGGCGGGTGGCTACACCTTC. Translating it yields CASSQVAGGYTF.

The chain links TRBV14 to TRBJ1-1; D not resolved. Germline V gene lookup returns CDR1 SGHDN and CDR2 FVKESK. The germline V and J ends were trimmed by 3 bases and 1 base, with 9 bases remaining between them. CDR3 length: 14 residues. CDR3 sequence (DNA): TGTGCCAGCAGCCATCTCACAGAGAACACTGAAGCTTTCTTT. Residues: CASSHLTENTEAFF.

V usage is TRBV5-8 and J usage is TRBJ2-7; D remains ambiguous. This CDR3 is 12 amino acids long. V dropped 2 bases and J dropped 4 bases, with 7 bases sitting between them. Germline CDR1 and CDR2: SGHTS and YDEGEE. The CDR3, as DNA: TGTGCCAGCAGCTTTTACAGTTACGAGCAGTACTTC. This gives the protein CASSFYSYEQYF. Complete variable domain (other parts from reference TRBV5-8 and TRBJ2-7): EAGVTQSPTHLIKTRGQQATLRCSPISGHTSVYWYQQALGLGLQFLLWYDEGEERNRGNFPPRFSGRQFPNYSSELNVNALELEDSALYLCASSFYSYEQYFGPGTRLTVT.

This CDR3 reads CASSPGGPYEQYF. The CDR3 DNA reads as TGTGCCAGCAGCCCAGGGGGCCCCTACGAGCAGTACTTC. The chain combines TRBV28 with TRBJ2-7; 8 bases map to TRBD1. Looked up from germline, CDR1 is MDHEN and CDR2 is SYDVKM. V dropped 6 bases and J dropped 2; count of bases not matched to a gene: 3. CDR3 length equals 13 residues.

This chain joins TRBV3-1 (or the pseudogene TRBV3-2) and TRBJ2-7, with a weak D call TRBD2 (7 bases). This CDR3 contains 15 residues. Germline V gives CDR1 LGHDT, CDR2 YNNKEL (reference sequence). The V gene lost 5 bases and the J gene lost 2 bases, with 16 bases spanning the gap. In DNA form, the CDR3 reads TGTGCCAGCAGCTCCCGAGGGGGGGGACCCTACGAGCAGTACTTC. Its translation: CASSSRGGGPYEQYF.

This clone has just a few counts. V usage is TRBV4-1 and J usage is TRBJ1-4; weak D call: TRBD1 (5 bases). The CDR3 covers 17 residues. Between the trimmed V and J ends, which lost 0 bases and 3 bases, there was a span of 14 bases. The germline gives CDR1 MGHRA, CDR2 YSYEKL. The CDR3 region has the DNA TGCGCCAGCAGCCAAGATAGGGGCGGAGGGGCTAATGAAAAACTGTTTTTT. The encoded protein is CASSQDRGGGANEKLFF.

CDR3 protein: CASSLVPGGEEKLFF. CDR3 nucleotide sequence: TGTGCCAGCAGCTTGGTCCCCGGAGGAGAAGAAAAACTGTTTTTT. This chain connects TRBV5-5 to TRBJ1-4; D uncertain. CDR1 is SGHKS, CDR2 YYEKEE, per germline (reference sequence). V dropped 0 bases and J dropped 8 bases, with 14 bases sitting between them. CDR3 length equals 15 residues.

The chain recombines TRBV9 with TRBJ1-6, with a weak D call TRBD1 (6 bases). CDR1 and CDR2 (germline): SGDLS, YYNGEE. V lost 0 bases and J 6 bases, leaving 10 bases between the germline ends. This CDR3 spans 15 amino acids. CDR3 loop: CASSVGGGINSPLHF. The DNA of the CDR3 is TGTGCCAGCAGCGTAGGCGGGGGCATTAATTCACCCCTCCACTTT.

V usage is TRBV28 and J usage is TRBJ2-7, with no clear D. Trimming took 2 bases from V and 0 from J, leaving 8 bases between them. The germline CDR1 and CDR2 sequences are MDHEN and SYDVKM. CDR3 size: 14 residues. This CDR3 is CASSLTYRSYEQYF. The DNA of the CDR3 is TGTGCCAGCAGTTTAACATACCGCTCCTACGAGCAGTACTTC.

This chain links TRBV7-2 with TRBJ1-1; 9 nucleotides align to TRBD1. Germline CDR1 reads SGHTA; CDR2 reads FQGNSA. CDR3 size: 15 residues. V trimming: 7 bases; J trimming: 5 bases; junction bases outside the gene matches: 11. The CDR3 reads CASTEIQGALTEAFF. CDR3 nucleotide sequence: TGTGCCAGCACCGAAATACAGGGGGCTTTAACTGAAGCTTTCTTT.

The J gene is TRBJ2-7, the V gene TRBV7-9, with D unresolved. CDR3 length: 14 residues. The germline CDR1 and CDR2 sequences are SEHNR and FQNEAQ (reference sequence). V was clipped by 4 bases and J by 2 bases, with 12 bases between them. The CDR3 DNA sequence: TGTGCCAGCAGCTACGACACCTTCACCTACGAGCAGTACTTC. Amino acid sequence: CASSYDTFTYEQYF.

The rearrangement links TRBV28 to TRBJ1-4, with D perhaps TRBD1 (5 bases). The V end was cut by 6 bases, the J end by 7 bases, with 15 bases between. The CDR3 is 14 amino acids. Germline V gene lookup returns CDR1 MDHEN and CDR2 SYDVKM. CDR3 in amino acids: CASSLPRVREKLFF. The CDR3 nucleotides are TGTGCCAGCAGCCTACCCAGGGTCCGTGAAAAACTGTTTTTT.

The rearrangement uses TRBV19 and TRBJ2-2, with 7 positions matching TRBD2. CDR3 length: 14 amino acids. J was trimmed by 7 bases and V by 4 bases; bases with no gene match: 6. The germline gives CDR1 LNHDA, CDR2 SQIVND (reference sequence). The CDR3, as DNA: TGTGCCAGTAGTAGAGCGGGAAGGGGCGGGGAGCTGTTTTTT. This encodes CASSRAGRGGELFF.

The chain recombines TRBV5-8 with TRBJ2-7, with TRBD1 matching 9 bases. The V and J ends lost 1 base and 8 bases, in that order; junction bases with no gene match: 10. The CDR3 is 15 residues long. CDR1 and CDR2 from the germline V gene are SGHTS and YDEGEE. CDR3 sequence reads: CASSLLGTGSLKQYF. The CDR3 nucleotides read TGTGCCAGCAGCTTGTTGGGGACAGGGAGTCTTAAGCAGTACTTC.